The 29 T cell receptor beta chains presented below share a single source sample, sequenced in a study of CD8 T cells in ankylosing spondylitis. TCRdb processed the 5' RACE reads anew with MiXCR; each CDR3 protein has one entry. The profile covers a few hundred thousand distinct CDR3 sequences, with more than 9% appearing a single time and 8% to 9.5% taken by the ten largest. Sequencing was done on a sample of blood, either unsorted or a sorted T cell fraction (not recorded which). The receptors were gathered from a female donor with ankylosing spondylitis or in good health (not recorded which).

The V and J genes are TRBV25-1 and TRBJ1-1; 10 positions agree with TRBD1. CDR3 length equals 15 residues. V lost 5 bases and J lost 12; bases outside the gene matches: 15. The germline V gene has CDR1 MGHDK and CDR2 SYGVNS. The CDR3 nucleotides are TGTGCCAGCAGTCCCTCCTCCGGGACAGGGGCACGGCCTTTCTTT. Amino acids: CASSPSSGTGARPFF.

This clonotype showed up just once. The gene calls are TRBV30 and TRBJ2-3, with a possible D match to TRBD2 (6 bases). Trimming shortened V by 2 bases and J by 6 bases, and 15 bases separated the two germline ends. Looked up from germline, CDR1 is GTSNPN and CDR2 is SVGIG (reference sequence). The CDR3 has 14 residues. The CDR3: CAWSRDSVIDTQYF. As DNA, the CDR3 is TGTGCCTGGAGTCGGGACTCCGTAATCGATACGCAGTATTTT.

This clonotype was observed many times. V and J are TRBV7-9 and TRBJ2-2, with no clear D. There are 12 residues in the CDR3. Trimming took off 5 bases at V and 7 bases at J, with 8 bases between the two ends. The germline V gene encodes CDR1 SEHNR and CDR2 FQNEAQ (reference sequence). CDR3 residues: CASSPEVGELFF. The CDR3 DNA is TGTGCCAGCAGCCCAGAGGTCGGGGAGCTGTTTTTT.

This clonotype was observed many times. V gene TRBV7-2 combines with J gene TRBJ1-1, with 7 positions matching TRBD1. This CDR3 has 14 residues. In germline, CDR1 is SGHTA, CDR2 FQGNSA. V lost 5 bases, J lost 5 bases, and 8 bases stayed unmatched. The CDR3 spells CASSAQGGDTEAFF. In DNA, the CDR3 is TGTGCCAGCAGCGCCCAGGGGGGGGATACTGAAGCTTTCTTT.

This clonotype was seen many times. The chain combines TRBV12-3 or TRBV12-4 with TRBJ2-4, with D possibly matching TRBD2 (7 bases). The length of the CDR3 is 12 residues. Between the trimmed V and J ends, which lost 8 bases and 8 bases, there was a span of 13 bases. The CDR3 region has the DNA TGTGCCAGCGTGGCGGGGGCGGACATTCAGTACTTC. Its protein product is CASVAGADIQYF.

Details on this clonotype: The CDR3 end shows no conserved phenylalanine or tryptophan, and so a read error is likely. The chain is built from TRBV7-2 and TRBJ1-5; TRBD1 matches at 8 bases. Germline CDR1 and CDR2: SGHTA and FQGNSA. This CDR3 comprises 15 residues. Here the CDR3 reads CVSSRTTGARGPQHI. CDR3 in DNA: TGTGTCAGCAGCCGTACGACAGGGGCTAGAGGGCCCCAGCATATT.

This clonotype occurred many times. The CDR3 DNA is TGTGCCAGCAGTCCTATCCGGACAGGGGGCGCGGGGACCCAGTACTTC. It encodes CASSPIRTGGAGTQYF. The chain combines TRBV28 with TRBJ2-5; the match to TRBD1 covers 11 bases. Germline CDR1 is MDHEN and CDR2 is SYDVKM. The CDR3 contains 16 residues. V trimming: 5 bases; J trimming: 7 bases; junction bases outside the gene matches: 12.

With respect to this clonotype: This may arise from a read error, as a much more abundant clone is one base away. The chain employs TRBV20-1 and TRBJ1-5; TRBD1 matches at 8 bases. This CDR3 comprises 16 residues. The germline gives CDR1 DFQATT, CDR2 SNEGSKA (reference sequence). In nucleotides, the CDR3 is TGCTGTGCTAGAGGGACAGGTTCTAGATTCAATCAGCCCCAGCATTTT. Residues: CCARGTGSRFNQPQHF.

This clonotype was seen ten or more times. V is TRBV5-1 and J is TRBJ1-2, with D tentatively TRBD1 (6 bases). V was shortened by 5 bases and J by 7 bases, with 18 bases between the two germline ends. The CDR3 consists of 14 residues. Per the germline V gene, CDR1 is SGHRS and CDR2 is YFSETQ. The CDR3 is CASRSDSRIVGYTF. CDR3 coding DNA: TGCGCCAGCAGGTCGGACAGCAGAATTGTTGGCTACACCTTC.

The chain is built from TRBV3-1 and TRBJ2-1; perhaps TRBD2 as D (5 bases). This CDR3 has 15 amino acids. V lost 0 bases and J lost 9, with 15 bases in between. Germline lookup yields CDR1 LGHDT and CDR2 YNNKEL (reference sequence). CDR3 DNA: TGTGCCAGCAGCCAAGATTTCCGGACTGGCGGTGAGCAGTTCTTC. Translated: CASSQDFRTGGEQFF.

This clonotype was recorded at least ten times. The chain uses TRBV20-1 and TRBJ1-5; D perhaps matches TRBD1 (6 bases). This CDR3 contains 15 residues. V gave up 6 bases and J gave up 5 bases, with 20 bases separating them. Germline lookup yields CDR1 DFQATT and CDR2 SNEGSKA (reference sequence). This chain's CDR3 is CSADAYPRGDQPQHF. The CDR3 DNA reads TGCAGTGCCGATGCTTACCCCAGGGGCGATCAGCCCCAGCATTTT.

This clonotype was seen repeatedly, ten times or more. The chain uses TRBV28 and TRBJ2-7, with TRBD2 identical over 9 bases. This CDR3 is 14 amino acids long. The V gene's germline CDR1 is MDHEN and CDR2 SYDVKM. V dropped 9 bases and J dropped 6; count of bases not matched to a gene: 12. The CDR3, as DNA: TGTGCCAGTCAAACCTGGCGGGAGGGGTTCGAGCAGTACTTC. This gives the protein CASQTWREGFEQYF.

V usage is TRBV10-3 and J usage is TRBJ2-2; 7 bases match TRBD2. The CDR3 is 16 amino acids. Germline CDR1 reads ENHRY; CDR2 reads SYGVKD. J was trimmed by 1 base and V by 0 bases; bases with no gene match: 2. CDR3 sequence reads: CAISESLAGNTGELFF. In DNA, the CDR3 is TGTGCCATCAGTGAGTCCTTAGCGGGGAACACCGGGGAGCTGTTTTTT.

This clonotype turned up a few times. The chain links TRBV5-5 to TRBJ2-5; 7 nucleotides agree with TRBD1. This CDR3 region has 14 residues. Germline CDR1 and CDR2: SGHKS and YYEKEE (reference sequence). Trimming at V came to 4 bases and at J to 3 bases, leaving 6 bases not matched to a gene. CDR3 DNA: TGTGCCAGCAGCACTCCGGGACAGAAAGAGACCCAGTACTTC. This codes for CASSTPGQKETQYF.

This clonotype was found many times. At one boundary the junction diverges from the germline segment, which might be a read error. The chain couples TRBV6-2 or TRBV6-3 to TRBJ2-1; D is undetermined. The CDR3 totals 11 residues. CDR1 MNHEY and CDR2 SVGEGT come from the germline V gene. In DNA form, the CDR3 reads TGTGCCAGCAGCTACTCGGTTGAGCAGTTCTTC. It specifies CASSYSVEQFF.

This clonotype was recorded many times. The chain has TRBV15 and TRBJ2-7; weak D call: TRBD1 (6 bases). Trimming stripped 6 bases from V and 3 bases from J, with 12 bases between. The germline V gene encodes CDR1 LNHNV and CDR2 YYDKDF (reference sequence). The CDR3 has 13 amino acids. The CDR3 is CATSPDRYYEQYF. The DNA for the CDR3 is TGTGCCACCAGTCCGGACAGATACTACGAGCAGTACTTC.

This clonotype was detected many times. The rearrangement joins TRBV20-1 to TRBJ2-2, with 9 bases fitting TRBD1. Trimming removed 3 bases from V and 6 bases from J; junction bases left unmatched: 5. The CDR3 covers 14 residues. Germline values: CDR1 DFQATT, CDR2 SNEGSKA (reference sequence). Here the CDR3 DNA reads TGCAGTGCTAGCAGGACAGGGGTGGCCGGGGAGCTGTTTTTT. This gives the protein CSASRTGVAGELFF.

This clonotype came up a few times. The chain combines TRBV5-1 with TRBJ2-1, with 10 nucleotides matching TRBD1. In germline, CDR1 is SGHRS, CDR2 YFSETQ. CDR3 length: 15 residues. V dropped 3 bases and J dropped 7; count of bases not matched to a gene: 7. The CDR3: CASSSGTGVGNEQFF. CDR3 DNA: TGCGCCAGCAGCTCCGGGACAGGGGTAGGGAATGAGCAGTTCTTC.

This clonotype was seen ten or more times. The chain joins TRBV12-3 or TRBV12-4 to TRBJ2-7; D assignment may be TRBD1 or TRBD2 (5 bases each). CDR3 length: 15 residues. Trimming shortened V by 1 base and J by 3 bases, and 13 bases separated the two germline ends. The CDR3 nucleotides read TGTGCCAGCAGTTTAGTAGGGGACCGAAACTACGAGCAGTACTTC. Encoded protein: CASSLVGDRNYEQYF.

This clonotype was seen many times. This chain connects TRBV10-2 to TRBJ2-3; 7 bases fit TRBD2. The CDR3 runs to 13 residues. V dropped 2 bases and J dropped 9; count of bases not matched to a gene: 5. Germline CDR1 and CDR2: WSHSY and SAAADI. CDR3 protein: CASSEATSLTQYF. The CDR3 DNA is TGCGCCAGCAGTGAGGCGACTAGCTTGACGCAGTATTTT.

The rearrangement uses TRBV7-9 and TRBJ2-3, with D hard to call. The CDR3 contains 15 residues. Germline V gives CDR1 SEHNR, CDR2 FQNEAQ (reference sequence). Trimming shortened V by 3 bases and J by 5 bases, and 15 bases separated the two germline ends. Written as DNA, the CDR3 is TGTGCCAGCAGCTTGGGCCAAGTTGAGGAAGATACGCAGTATTTT. Translated: CASSLGQVEEDTQYF. Based on the CDR3 plus reference TRBV7-9 and TRBJ2-3, the full variable domain is DTGVSQNPRHKITKRGQNVTFRCDPISEHNRLYWYRQTLGQGPEFLTYFQNEAQLEKSRLLSDRFSAERPKGSFSTLEIQRTEQGDSAMYLCASSLGQVEEDTQYFGPGTRLTVL.

The gene calls are TRBV19 and TRBJ2-1, with 9 positions matching TRBD2. Germline CDR1 is LNHDA and CDR2 is SQIVND (reference sequence). The length of the CDR3 is 16 residues. The trim removed 3 bases at V and 9 bases at J, leaving 12 bases unmatched. The CDR3 loop is CASSIIWGGGGAEQFF. For the CDR3, the DNA is TGTGCCAGTAGTATTATATGGGGCGGGGGGGGTGCTGAGCAGTTCTTC. The full variable domain, in which reference TRBV19 and TRBJ2-1 provide the parts outside the CDR3, is DGGITQSPKYLFRKEGQNVTLSCEQNLNHDAMYWYRQDPGQGLRLIYYSQIVNDFQKGDIAEGYSVSREKKESFPLTVTSAQKNPTAFYLCASSIIWGGGGAEQFFGPGTRLTVL.

This clonotype was seen many times. The chain employs TRBV20-1 and TRBJ1-1; 9 nucleotides line up with TRBD1. Per the germline V gene, CDR1 is DFQATT and CDR2 is SNEGSKA (reference sequence). The CDR3 is 16 amino acids. The V and J ends lost 6 bases and 0 bases, in that order; junction bases with no gene match: 11. CDR3 DNA: TGCAGTGCCCGCGTGGAACAGGGGGCGGTGAACACTGAAGCTTTCTTT. As protein: CSARVEQGAVNTEAFF.

This clonotype came up many times. The rearrangement links TRBV6-1 to TRBJ1-2; possibly TRBD1 for D (5 bases). The germline CDR1 and CDR2 sequences are MNHNS and SASEGT. Trimming removed 7 bases from V and 4 bases from J, with 19 bases in between. CDR3 size: 15 residues. The CDR3 bases are TGTGCCAGCACTCCAACAGACAGTCCCACCTATGGCTACACCTTC. Protein product: CASTPTDSPTYGYTF.

This clonotype has at least ten counts. The chain carries TRBV7-2 and TRBJ1-5; TRBD1 matches 10 bases. The CDR3 runs to 15 residues. Germline V gene lookup returns CDR1 SGHTA and CDR2 FQGNSA. The V and J ends lost 3 bases and 7 bases, in that order; junction bases with no gene match: 6. The CDR3 DNA is TGTGCCAGCAGCTTTGACGGGACAGGGGTCCAGCCCCAGCATTTT. Translating it yields CASSFDGTGVQPQHF.

The chain has TRBV7-2 and TRBJ1-2, with D possibly being TRBD1 (5 bases). With 4 bases removed from V and 5 bases from J, the gap between germline ends came to 11 bases. The CDR3 extends over 13 amino acids. Germline V lookup: CDR1 SGHTA, CDR2 FQGNSA. CDR3 loop: CASSSQGVYGYTF. In DNA form, the CDR3 reads TGTGCCAGCAGCTCCCAAGGGGTTTATGGCTACACCTTC.

The sample holds many counts of this clonotype. The rearrangement uses TRBV5-1 and TRBJ2-7; 8 bases are a match to TRBD1. Unmatched junction bases numbered 11, after V lost 4 bases and J lost 5 bases. The CDR3 is made up of 15 amino acids. Germline CDR1 SGHRS, CDR2 YFSETQ. CDR3 amino acids: CASSQLPSGGNEQYF. As DNA, the CDR3 is TGCGCCAGCAGCCAACTCCCCTCAGGGGGCAACGAGCAGTACTTC.

In this sample, this clonotype turned up many times. This chain joins TRBV6-1 and TRBJ2-7; 10 bases are shared with TRBD2. The CDR3 contains 14 residues. The germline V gene has CDR1 MNHNS and CDR2 SASEGT. J lost 3 bases, V lost 1 base, and 0 bases had no gene match. The chain's CDR3 is CASSEGLAGYEQYF. As DNA, the CDR3 is TGTGCCAGCAGTGAAGGACTAGCGGGCTACGAGCAGTACTTC.

The chain links TRBV4-1 to TRBJ2-3; D not certain. The germline CDR1 and CDR2 sequences are MGHRA and YSYEKL. With 2 bases removed from V and 4 bases from J, the gap between germline ends came to 16 bases. The CDR3 sequence is 16 residues long. The CDR3 is CASSQTCRQIPDTQYF. The CDR3 DNA reads TGCGCCAGCAGCCAAACATGCCGACAAATTCCAGATACGCAGTATTTT.